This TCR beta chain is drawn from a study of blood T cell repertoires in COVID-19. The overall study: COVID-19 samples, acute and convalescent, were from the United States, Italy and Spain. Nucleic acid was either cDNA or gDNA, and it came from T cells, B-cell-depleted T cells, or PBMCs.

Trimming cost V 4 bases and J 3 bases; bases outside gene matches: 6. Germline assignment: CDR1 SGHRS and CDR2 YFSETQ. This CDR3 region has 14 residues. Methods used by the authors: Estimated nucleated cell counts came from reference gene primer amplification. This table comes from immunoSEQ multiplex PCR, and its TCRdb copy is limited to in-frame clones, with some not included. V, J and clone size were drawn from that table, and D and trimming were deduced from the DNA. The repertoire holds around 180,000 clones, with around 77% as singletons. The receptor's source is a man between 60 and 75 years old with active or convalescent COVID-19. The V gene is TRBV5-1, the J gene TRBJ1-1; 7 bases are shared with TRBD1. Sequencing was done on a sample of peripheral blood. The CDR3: CASSPLDRDTEAFF. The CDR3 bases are TGCGCCAGCAGCCCACTTGACAGGGACACTGAAGCTTTCTTT.